This T cell receptor (beta chain) was captured in a study of spatial heterogeneity in lung cancer. Study-level results: Ubiquitous expanded tumor TCRs showed up in blood more at resection than follow-up.

A unique molecular identifier was carried by every single TCR cDNA molecule. TCRdb re-derived calls from the 5' RACE reads in MiXCR, one entry per CDR3 protein. The sample holds about 36,000 distinct CDR3 sequences, under 8% seen once. There are many counts of this clonotype. Its antigen is still unknown. This CDR3 has 13 residues. Germline V lookup: CDR1 DFQATT, CDR2 SNEGSKA (reference sequence). The V gene lost 6 bases and the J gene lost 1 base, with 12 bases spanning the gap. The time point is: sample taken at primary tumor resection. The sample consisted of PBMCs, taken at surgery. This TCR was sampled from a female donor with early-stage non-small cell lung cancer. The rearrangement links TRBV20-1 to TRBJ1-1; unclear D gene. CDR3 nucleotide sequence: TGCAGTGCCCCCAGTCCGGGGAACACTGAAGCTTTCTTT. It translates to CSAPSPGNTEAFF.